This T cell receptor beta chain appears in the sequencing data of a study of cytomegalovirus exposure and HLA in healthy donors. It was with 60 Vbeta and 13 Jbeta primers that the PCR ran. The method was immunoSEQ multiplex PCR; TCRdb's version includes in-frame clones alone and lacks a portion of them. Its clone listing holds fewer than 85,000 clones. The CDR3 loop spans 11 amino acids. Looked up from germline, CDR1 is SGHRS and CDR2 is YFSETQ. Broader study findings: Three chains linked to CMV were shown in vitro to be specific for CMV antigens. In a later analysis, TCR beta V- and J-gene trimming showed a link to a missense DCLRE1C variant.

Remarks on this clone: The antigen is not known. One junction end disagrees with the germline gene, perhaps due to a read error.

Sequenced material: PBMCs. The V call is TRBV5-1, the J call TRBJ2-3; D gene uncertain. This receptor was taken from a man between 25 and 39 years old in good health and CMV-seronegative. CDR3: CASSLTATQYF. The CDR3 nucleotides are TGCGCCAGCAGCTTGACAGCTACGCAGTATTTT.